Sequencing of this TCR beta chain was carried out in a study of Ad26.COV2.S vaccination and SARS-CoV-2 variants. Treatment in this sample: roughly 18 received Ad26.COV2.S at low or high dose, single or two shots; about 5 received placebo; per-sample allocation not given. Sampling was done on day 63 after the first vaccine or placebo injection. Built on an Ad26 vector, the vaccine expressed Wuhan-strain SARS-CoV-2 spike. Study-wide results and caveats: A substantial breadth of spike-specific CD8+ and CD4+ T cell responses after vaccination has been reported.

The table came from immunoSEQ multiplex PCR; TCRdb's copy has only in-frame clones and leaves some out. Of about 370,000 clones listed, approximately 91% are singletons. As to this clone: The antigen remains unidentified.

Germline CDR1 reads LGHDT; CDR2 reads YNNKEL (reference sequence). This CDR3 contains 16 residues. Trimming stripped 4 bases from V and 7 bases from J, with 17 bases between. This sequence was found in a person between 18 and 65 years old who received the Ad26.COV2.S COVID-19 vaccine or a placebo. The V and J genes are TRBV3-1 (or the pseudogene TRBV3-2) and TRBJ1-6, with D tentatively TRBD1 (6 bases). The source material was peripheral blood, sampled in a trial of Ad26.COV2.S vaccine versus placebo. The CDR3 DNA follows: TGTGCCAGCAGCCCGATGTTACGACAGGTCAATTCACCCCTCCACTTT. This translates into CASSPMLRQVNSPLHF.